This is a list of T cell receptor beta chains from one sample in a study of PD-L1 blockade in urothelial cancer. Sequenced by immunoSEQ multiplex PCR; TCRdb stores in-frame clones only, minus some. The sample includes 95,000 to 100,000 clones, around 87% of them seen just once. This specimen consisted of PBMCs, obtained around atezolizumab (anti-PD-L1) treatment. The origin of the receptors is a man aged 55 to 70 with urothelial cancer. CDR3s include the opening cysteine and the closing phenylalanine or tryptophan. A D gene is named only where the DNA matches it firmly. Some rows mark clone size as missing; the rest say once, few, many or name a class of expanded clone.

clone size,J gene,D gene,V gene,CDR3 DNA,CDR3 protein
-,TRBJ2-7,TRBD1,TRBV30,TGTGCCTGGCGGCACCGGGACAGGGGGCTTCGGGAGAATACTTCCTACGAGCAGTACTTC,CAWRHRDRGLRENTSYEQYF
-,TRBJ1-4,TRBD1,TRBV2,TGTGCCAGCAGTCCGGGACAGGGTGGAGAAAAACTGTTTTTT,CASSPGQGGEKLFF
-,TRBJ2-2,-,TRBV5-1,TGCGCCAGCAGTCGGACCGGGGAGCTGTTTTTT,CASSRTGELFF
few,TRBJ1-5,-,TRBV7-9,TGTGCCAGCAGCTCAGACTCCTCCAATCAGCCCCAGCATTTT,CASSSDSSNQPQHF
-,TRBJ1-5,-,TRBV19,TGTGCCAGTAGTATTTCAGGGGATGGGCGCAATCAGCCCCAGCATTTT,CASSISGDGRNQPQHF
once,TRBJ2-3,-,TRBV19,TGTGCCGCCAGTAGTATGGTAGACTCCAAACGGGCAGATACGCAGTATTTT,CAASSMVDSKRADTQYF
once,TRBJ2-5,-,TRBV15,TGTGCCACCAGCAGAGCTACAGGGCAAGAGACCCAGTACTTC,CATSRATGQETQYF
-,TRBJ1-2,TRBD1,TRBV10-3,TGTGCCATCAGTGAGTTGGGACAGGGACGAGGCCGATATGGCTACATCTTC,CAISELGQGRGRYGYIF
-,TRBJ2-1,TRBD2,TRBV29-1,TGCAGCGTTAGGGCCGGGACTAGCGGGAGTGCATACAATGAGCAGTTCTTC,CSVRAGTSGSAYNEQFF
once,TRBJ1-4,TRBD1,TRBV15,TGTGCCACCAGCAGAGGTTCCGGGACAGGGTATGAAAAACTGTTTTTT,CATSRGSGTGYEKLFF
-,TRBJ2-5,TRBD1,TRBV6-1,TGTGCCAGCAACCCGACAGGGGCTGGAGAGACCCAGTACTTC,CASNPTGAGETQYF
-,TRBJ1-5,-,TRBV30,TGTGCCTGGAGTTCCCAGGAAAATCAGCCCCAGCATTTT,CAWSSQENQPQHF
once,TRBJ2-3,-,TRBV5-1,TGCGCCAGCAGAGTGGACTCCGATACGCAGTATTTT,CASRVDSDTQYF
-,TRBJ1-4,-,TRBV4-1,TGCGCCAGCAGCCACCGCAGCCTAATCGAGGCAACTAATGAAAAACTGTTTTTT,CASSHRSLIEATNEKLFF
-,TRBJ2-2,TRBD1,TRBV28,TGTGCCAGCAGTCACAGGGGTCCCGGGGAGCTGTTTTTT,CASSHRGPGELFF
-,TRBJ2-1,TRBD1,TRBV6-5,TGTGCCAGCAGTTACCTTAGACAGGGTATGGAACGTGAGCAGTTCTTC,CASSYLRQGMEREQFF
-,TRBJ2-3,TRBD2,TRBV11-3,TGTGCCAGCAGCACCACTAGCGGGGGGACAGATACGCAGTATTTT,CASSTTSGGTDTQYF
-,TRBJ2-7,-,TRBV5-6,TGTGCCAGCAGCCACCCCCCAGGGTCCTACGAGCAGTACTTC,CASSHPPGSYEQYF
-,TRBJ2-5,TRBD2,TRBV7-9,TGTGCCAGCAGCTTATTCCTAGCGGAGGAGACCCAGTACTTC,CASSLFLAEETQYF
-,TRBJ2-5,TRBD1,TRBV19,TGTGCCAGTAGTATAGCGGGGACAGTTCAAGAGACCCAGTACTTC,CASSIAGTVQETQYF
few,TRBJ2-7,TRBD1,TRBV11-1,TGTGCCAGCGGGACAGGGGACCGCTACGAGCAGTACTTC,CASGTGDRYEQYF
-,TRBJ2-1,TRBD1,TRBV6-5,TGTGCCAGCAGTTATGTCCGACAGGGGTGGAATGAGCAGTTCTTC,CASSYVRQGWNEQFF
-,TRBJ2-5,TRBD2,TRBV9,TGTGCCAGCAGCGTACGGCTAGCGGGGGGAGAGACCCAGTACTTC,CASSVRLAGGETQYF